This T cell receptor beta chain was sequenced in a study of T cells in women clearing cervical HPV infection (dated by TCRdb to the late 2010s). Describing the broader study: The cases were some 26 women with histologically confirmed HPV16-related CIN3 or worse, and 2 of those women had invasive cancers. Cases and controls were matched on year of sample collection and on age within five years. Controls were 25 or so women whose single incident HPV16 infection cleared within 12 months without precancer or cancer developing. The exploratory proof-of-principle case-control study was nested within the Guanacaste HPV Natural History Study in Costa Rica and compared TCR repertoires across cervical HPV16 outcomes. In the parent cohort, fewer than 13,000 women aged 18 or older were enrolled in Guanacaste, Costa Rica, during about 1992 to 1995 and were followed for seven years. Cases had a median age of about 35 years and controls had a median age of about 41, with no significant differences in baseline characteristics. Blood from cases was drawn at the visit where the lesion was first identified, while blood from controls was drawn once the infection was no longer detected. Quality controls consisted of five blinded duplicates per group, for a total of about 60 samples made up of approximately 50 participants and about 10 replicates. HLA typing was available for only a few women, so HLA type could not be excluded as a confounder. Among cases, blood sampling came a median of approximately 150 days after lesion detection, with an interquartile range of about 80 to 230 days. What the research found in general, with its limitations: T-cell numbers per sample were unknown, so richness differences could reflect varying T-cell content rather than repertoire biology. Random forest classifiers combining richness and V gene abundances distinguished cases from controls with an estimated AUC of approximately 0.8. Because of the cross-sectional design, the study could not determine whether the associations came before infection or resulted from infection, and neither effector/memory subsets nor HPV-specific T cells were isolated. Across sequencing depths, CIN3+ cases showed significantly higher TCR repertoire richness than controls, but evenness did not differ between the groups. Lower TRBV6-7 relative abundance was observed in cases than in controls (roughly 0.11% versus 0.16%; Bonferroni P = 0.0008).

CDR3 length: 15 amino acids, cysteine to phenylalanine. The DNA covers only part of the CDR3, 36 bases in frame from base 1. The germline ends are 16 bases apart after V is trimmed by 1 base and J by 7 bases. The CDR1 and CDR2 encoded by the germline V gene are SGHRS and YFSETQ. The immunoSEQ assay used multiplex PCR to amplify TCR beta CDR3 regions from an average of roughly 1,200 ng of genomic DNA per sample. To correct primer bias, the assay used a complete synthetic TCR repertoire to set an amplification baseline. The amplicons were sequenced on the Illumina platform. As for the authors' bioinformatics: Sequence errors were corrected by clustering with frequency ratios and a modified nearest-neighbor algorithm, and the sequences were then analyzed in the immunoSEQ Analyzer using IMGT gene definitions. At each rarefaction depth, TCR richness and evenness were averaged across 20 rarefaction repeats, and samples with fewer sequences than that depth were excluded. Wilcoxon rank sum tests with FDR correction were used to compare V, D and J gene relative abundances between the groups. For the blinded duplicates, the intraclass correlation was about 96% for TCR richness and averaged 76.4% across more than 60 gene segments. TCRdb carries this immuneACCESS record with in-frame sequences only. Its versions omit some clonotypes, under half of them owing to an unresolved V gene in the studies checked, with the rest unexplained. V, J and clone size are those of that table, while D and trimming were read from the DNA. The table of this sample itemizes 25,000 to 35,000 clones. Of the sample, 3% to 4% falls within the top ten clones.

As concerns this clone: No antigen is known for it. The CDR3 is cut off 3 residues early in the read; its end comes from the germline J gene.

Every participant had a single incident cervical HPV16 infection, and prevalent HPV16 infections were excluded. Cervical HPV DNA was detected with MY09/MY11 PCR, and genotyping was done with dot-blot hybridization. Roughly 15 mL of heparinized blood was centrifuged, after which the buffy coat was aliquoted, frozen at -30 degrees C, and then stored at -80 degrees C. QIAGEN kits were used to extract genomic DNA from the buffy coat specimens. The chain is assembled from TRBV5-1 and TRBJ2-3; the D gene is possibly TRBD2, with 7 bases matching. The material sequenced was blood buffy coat. This receptor was obtained from a woman aged 18 to 75 with a cervical HPV16 infection that either progressed to CIN3+ or cleared (not recorded which). This receptor has the CDR3 CASSLMGEGGNTQYF. The CDR3 bases that were read are TGCGCCAGCAGCTTGATGGGGGAGGGGGGGAATACG. This CDR3, with the reference TRBV5-1 and TRBJ2-3 proteins standing in past its ends, gives the full variable domain KAGVTQTPRYLIKTRGQQVTLSCSPISGHRSVSWYQQTPGQGLQFLFEYFSETQRNKGNFPGRFSGRQFSNSRSEMNVSTLELGDSALYLCASSLMGEGGNTQYFGPGTRLTVL.